The 23 T cell receptor beta chains reported below all come from one sample, sequenced in a study of shared clonotypes between healthy human individuals. Profiling relied on immunoSEQ multiplex PCR, and the TCRdb table lists in-frame clones only, not all of them. The sample includes over 850,000 clones, about 80% of them seen just once. The sample consisted of memory CD4+ T cells from PBMCs. Subset: CD45RA-negative fraction. The source is a man younger than 30 in good health. Some clones in this sample may be carry-over from other donors' samples.

This chain uses TRBV4-2 with TRBJ1-5; D is ambiguous. The V gene's germline CDR1 is LGHNA and CDR2 YNFKEQ. The CDR3 consists of 17 residues. V was trimmed by 0 bases and J by 1 base, leaving 13 bases between them. This CDR3 reads CASSQDWQLASNQPQHF. The CDR3 nucleotides read TGTGCCAGCAGCCAAGATTGGCAGCTTGCAAGCAATCAGCCCCAGCATTTT.

Here the CDR3 DNA reads TGTGCTAGTGGTTTATATCTAGGGGGCACAGATACGCAGTATTTT. Its protein is CASGLYLGGTDTQYF. This chain links TRBV12-5 with TRBJ2-3; weak D call: TRBD1 (5 bases). The length of the CDR3 is 15 residues. Trimming pared 3 bases from V and 1 base from J, leaving 11 bases between. Germline V gene data show CDR1 as LGHNT and CDR2 as FRNRAP.

The DNA for the CDR3 is TGTGCCTGGAGTAAAACACAGGGAACCGAGCAGTACTTC. Amino acid sequence: CAWSKTQGTEQYF. V is TRBV30 and J is TRBJ2-7, with D possibly matching TRBD1 (6 bases). The V and J ends lost 2 bases and 6 bases respectively, with 14 bases between them. CDR3 length equals 13 residues. Germline lookup yields CDR1 GTSNPN and CDR2 SVGIG (reference sequence).

For this clone: This CDR3 is also generated by other DNA sequences in the sample. The genes are TRBV18 and TRBJ2-1, with D maybe TRBD2 (6 bases). Deletions cut 3 bases from V and 7 bases from J, with 10 bases between. Germline CDR1 reads KGHSH; CDR2 reads LQKENI. The CDR3 sequence is 13 residues long. CDR3 bases: TGTGCCAGCTCACCGGGACTCGATAATGAGCAGTTCTTC. It yields the protein CASSPGLDNEQFF.

The V and J genes are TRBV27 and TRBJ1-1; D gene uncertain. Trimming took 4 bases from V and 1 from J, leaving 13 bases between them. The V gene's germline CDR1 is MNHEY and CDR2 SMNVEV (reference sequence). CDR3 length: 15 residues. Written as DNA, the CDR3 is TGTGCCAGCAGTTCCCCGGGATTGGGGAACACTGAAGCTTTCTTT. Translating gives CASSSPGLGNTEAFF.

The V gene is TRBV4-1, the J gene TRBJ2-7; 14 bases line up with TRBD2. The germline gives CDR1 MGHRA, CDR2 YSYEKL. This CDR3 is built from 22 residues. V dropped 1 base and J dropped 2; count of bases not matched to a gene: 19. CDR3: CASSQVGPRGLAGVFRAYEQYF. In nucleotides, the CDR3 is TGCGCCAGCAGCCAAGTAGGTCCCAGGGGACTAGCGGGAGTGTTCCGGGCCTACGAGCAGTACTTC.

This chain uses TRBV5-6 with TRBJ1-4, with D uncertain. The CDR3 contains 13 residues. Germline-derived CDR1 and CDR2 are SGHDT and YYEEEE. The ends were cut back, 0 bases at V and 7 bases at J, with 7 bases in the middle. The CDR3 reads CASSLEGTEKLFF. CDR3 DNA sequence: TGTGCCAGCAGCTTGGAGGGAACTGAAAAACTGTTTTTT.

This clone showed up just a few times. V usage is TRBV4-1 and J usage is TRBJ1-2; unclear D gene. Between the trimmed V and J ends, which lost 2 bases and 3 bases, there was a span of 16 bases. Germline V lookup: CDR1 MGHRA, CDR2 YSYEKL. This CDR3 spans 16 amino acids. The chain's CDR3 is CASSQLTSGVDYGYTF. In nucleotides, the CDR3 is TGCGCCAGCAGCCAATTAACCTCTGGGGTCGACTATGGCTACACCTTC.

The chain recombines TRBV2 with TRBJ2-7, with D tentatively TRBD2 (6 bases). Looked up from germline, CDR1 is SNHLY and CDR2 is FYNNEI. Trimming stripped 8 bases from V and 1 base from J, with 12 bases between. CDR3 length: 13 amino acids. The DNA of the CDR3 is TGTGCCAGCGGGGGGACTGTATCCTACGAGCAGTACTTC. Its translation is CASGGTVSYEQYF.

The CDR3 bases are TGTGCCAGCAGCCGGTTAATTGCTGGGGCCAACGTCCTGACTTTC. Its translation: CASSRLIAGANVLTF. The chain recombines TRBV6-6 with TRBJ2-6; D unclear. This CDR3 contains 15 residues. V lost 6 bases and J lost 2, with 11 bases in between. Germline loops: CDR1 MNHNY, CDR2 SVGAGI (reference sequence).

Points on this clone: It may be a read error: a sequence one base away is much more abundant. Other DNA sequences in the same sample also yield this CDR3. This chain joins TRBV2 and TRBJ2-7; 7 nucleotides agree with TRBD1. Germline V gives CDR1 SNHLY, CDR2 FYNNEI. There are 12 residues in the CDR3. The CDR3 region has the DNA TGTGCTAGCCGAGACAGGGACTACGAGCAGTACTTC. It codes for CASRDRDYEQYF.

This chain uses TRBV25-1 with TRBJ2-5, with a weak D call TRBD2 (6 bases). Trimming removed 1 base at V and 11 bases at J, with 17 bases between. This CDR3 has 14 residues. CDR1 and CDR2 (germline): MGHDK, SYGVNS. CDR3 sequence (DNA): TGTGCCAGCAGTGAATTGGGGGGAGAGCAAGAGCAGTACTTC. Protein product: CASSELGGEQEQYF. Looking up the rest from reference TRBV25-1 and TRBJ2-5 gives the full variable domain: EADIYQTPRYLVIGTGKKITLECSQTMGHDKMYWYQQDPGMELHLIHYSYGVNSTEKGDLSSESTVSRIRTEHFPLTLESARPSHTSQYLCASSELGGEQEQYFGPGTRLLVL.

J is TRBJ2-2 and V is TRBV28, with D hard to call. The CDR3 sequence is 12 residues long. V was pared by 3 bases and J by 6 bases, with 5 bases between. Germline assignment: CDR1 MDHEN and CDR2 SYDVKM. In nucleotides, the CDR3 is TGTGCCAGCAGTTTTGGTTCCGGGGAGCTGTTTTTT. Residues: CASSFGSGELFF.

J is TRBJ2-5 and V is TRBV7-2; possible D gene TRBD2, 6 bases. CDR1 is SGHTA and CDR2 is FQGNSA in the germline V gene. V gave up 5 bases and J gave up 4 bases, with 8 bases separating them. The CDR3 consists of 12 residues. The CDR3 DNA reads TGTGCCAGCAGCATGACTAGAGAGACCCAGTACTTC. The encoded protein is CASSMTRETQYF.

The J gene is TRBJ2-7, the V gene TRBV7-3; 9 positions match TRBD2. Germline V gives CDR1 SGHTA, CDR2 FQGTGA. The J segment lost 0 bases and the V segment lost 5 bases, leaving 5 bases of the junction unmatched. The CDR3 totals 15 residues. CDR3 in amino acids: CASSQSGGFSYEQYF. In DNA form, the CDR3 reads TGTGCCAGCAGCCAGAGCGGGGGGTTCTCCTACGAGCAGTACTTC.

The V gene is TRBV5-1, the J gene TRBJ2-2; D is perhaps TRBD2 (5 bases). The germline V gene encodes CDR1 SGHRS and CDR2 YFSETQ. This CDR3 has 14 amino acids. Deletions cut 7 bases from V and 0 bases from J, with 10 bases between. The CDR3 DNA reads as TGCGCCAGCCGGGGTGTACCGAACACCGGGGAGCTGTTTTTT. Translating gives CASRGVPNTGELFF.

This clone appeared a few times. CDR3: CASAFRRSGSDEQYF. CDR3 coding DNA: TGTGCCAGCGCCTTCAGACGGAGCGGTAGCGACGAGCAGTACTTC. The gene calls are TRBV27 and TRBJ2-7, with D possibly being TRBD2 (5 bases). Germline values: CDR1 MNHEY, CDR2 SMNVEV (reference sequence). The length of the CDR3 is 15 residues. Trimming removed 8 bases from V and 5 bases from J, with 22 bases in between.

This clone was counted once. The V call is TRBV5-1, the J call TRBJ1-5; D is unclear. The V end lost 1 base, the J end lost 3 bases, and 8 bases lay between the germline ends. The CDR3 has 14 residues. Germline V CDR1 and CDR2: SGHRS, YFSETQ. The CDR3 protein is CASSLSGHNQPQHF. As DNA, the CDR3 is TGCGCCAGCAGCTTGTCTGGTCACAATCAGCCCCAGCATTTT.

The J gene is TRBJ2-7, the V gene TRBV5-1; TRBD2 agrees at 7 bases. The CDR3 totals 15 residues. Unmatched junction bases numbered 9, after V lost 0 bases and J lost 6 bases. Germline V gives CDR1 SGHRS, CDR2 YFSETQ. CDR3: CASSLAGRELGEQYF. The CDR3 DNA is TGCGCCAGCAGCTTGGCGGGGCGGGAGCTCGGCGAGCAGTACTTC. Full variable domain (outside the CDR3, taken from reference TRBV5-1 and TRBJ2-7): KAGVTQTPRYLIKTRGQQVTLSCSPISGHRSVSWYQQTPGQGLQFLFEYFSETQRNKGNFPGRFSGRQFSNSRSEMNVSTLELGDSALYLCASSLAGRELGEQYFGPGTRLTVT.

This rearrangement joins TRBV5-6 to TRBJ2-1; D might be TRBD2 (5 bases). The CDR3 has 14 residues. Germline CDR1 SGHDT, CDR2 YYEEEE. The germline V and J ends were trimmed by 1 base and 4 bases, with 9 bases remaining between them. The CDR3 reads CASSLFSAYNEQFF. For the CDR3, the DNA is TGTGCCAGCAGCTTGTTTAGCGCATACAATGAGCAGTTCTTC.

V usage is TRBV5-1 and J usage is TRBJ1-1; 8 positions match TRBD1. CDR3 size: 15 residues. From germline, CDR1 is SGHRS and CDR2 YFSETQ. Trimming removed 3 bases from V and 2 bases from J; junction bases left unmatched: 6. The CDR3 loop is CASSWVPGGNTEAFF. CDR3 sequence (DNA): TGCGCCAGCAGCTGGGTCCCAGGGGGCAACACTGAAGCTTTCTTT.

The rearrangement joins TRBV25-1 to TRBJ2-1; weak D call: TRBD2 (6 bases). V was trimmed by 6 bases and J by 6 bases, leaving 9 bases between them. CDR1 and CDR2 from the germline V gene are MGHDK and SYGVNS. The CDR3 totals 12 residues. The CDR3 nucleotides read TGTGCCAGCAGATCCGGGGGCAATGAGCAGTTCTTC. Encoded protein: CASRSGGNEQFF. Variable domain in full (rest from reference TRBV25-1 and TRBJ2-1): EADIYQTPRYLVIGTGKKITLECSQTMGHDKMYWYQQDPGMELHLIHYSYGVNSTEKGDLSSESTVSRIRTEHFPLTLESARPSHTSQYLCASRSGGNEQFFGPGTRLTVL.

This clone was recorded once. V gene TRBV28 combines with J gene TRBJ1-1, with D perhaps TRBD1 (5 bases). The V end lost 7 bases, the J end lost 5 bases, and 17 bases lay between the germline ends. The CDR3 runs to 14 residues. In germline, CDR1 is MDHEN, CDR2 SYDVKM. DNA of the CDR3: TGTGCCAGCACCGCTGGGGGGAGGTATACTGAAGCTTTCTTT. Its protein is CASTAGGRYTEAFF. Using reference TRBV28 and TRBJ1-1 for the parts outside the CDR3, the full variable domain is DVKVTQSSRYLVKRTGEKVFLECVQDMDHENMFWYRQDPGLGLRLIYFSYDVKMKEKGDIPEGYSVSREKKERFSLILESASTNQTSMYLCASTAGGRYTEAFFGQGTRLTVV.